Listed below are T cell receptor beta chains from one sample, sequenced in a study of blood T cells in healthy people across ages. TCRdb reprocessed the 5' RACE reads via MiXCR and lists one record per CDR3 protein. Seen here are hundreds of thousands of distinct CDR3 sequences, 53% observed once, and the top ten hold 41%. The sequencing sample was made of blood. These receptors came from a man at least 80 years old in good health. CDR3s include the opening cysteine and the closing phenylalanine or tryptophan. Fields, in order: J gene, D gene, V gene, clone size, CDR3 protein, CDR3 DNA. The D gene is left open where the match is weak. Size is stated for part of the rows, as once, few or many counts, or as a class when the clone is expanded.

J gene: TRBJ2-1
D gene: TRBD2
V gene: TRBV5-1
clone size: NA
CDR3 protein: CASRGVQGRNEQFF
CDR3 DNA: TGCGCCAGCCGGGGGGTTCAGGGACGGAATGAGCAGTTCTTC

J gene: TRBJ1-2
D gene: NA
V gene: TRBV25-1
clone size: few
CDR3 protein: CASSAGINYGYTF
CDR3 DNA: TGTGCCAGCAGTGCCGGGATTAACTATGGCTACACCTTC

J gene: TRBJ2-7
D gene: TRBD2
V gene: TRBV5-1
clone size: NA
CDR3 protein: CASSAVGRGGDEQYF
CDR3 DNA: TGCGCCAGCAGCGCCGTCGGTAGGGGAGGGGACGAGCAGTACTTC

J gene: TRBJ2-4
D gene: TRBD1
V gene: TRBV5-1
clone size: few
CDR3 protein: CASSLTGTGGNIQYF
CDR3 DNA: TGCGCCAGCAGCTTGACCGGGACAGGAGGGAACATTCAGTACTTC

J gene: TRBJ2-3
D gene: NA
V gene: TRBV10-3
clone size: few
CDR3 protein: CAITPDEHRYAYF
CDR3 DNA: TGTGCCATCACCCCAGACGAGCACAGATACGCGTATTTT

J gene: TRBJ1-4
D gene: TRBD1
V gene: TRBV6-1
clone size: NA
CDR3 protein: CASSEDSGTGFYEKLFF
CDR3 DNA: TGTGCCAGCAGTGAAGATTCCGGGACAGGGTTTTATGAAAAACTGTTTTTT

J gene: TRBJ1-4
D gene: NA
V gene: TRBV7-9
clone size: few
CDR3 protein: CASSDPSTSTNEKLFF
CDR3 DNA: TGTGCCAGCAGTGACCCCAGTACCTCAACTAATGAAAAACTGTTTTTT

J gene: TRBJ2-1
D gene: TRBD2
V gene: TRBV7-9
clone size: NA
CDR3 protein: CASSSIAGDYNEQFF
CDR3 DNA: TGTGCCAGCAGCTCCATAGCGGGAGACTACAATGAGCAGTTCTTC

J gene: TRBJ2-7
D gene: TRBD1
V gene: TRBV27
clone size: many
CDR3 protein: CAPVPTGAIYEQYF
CDR3 DNA: TGTGCCCCAGTTCCCACAGGGGCCATCTACGAGCAGTACTTC

J gene: TRBJ1-5
D gene: NA
V gene: TRBV15
clone size: NA
CDR3 protein: CATSTHTGSQPQHF
CDR3 DNA: TGTGCCACCAGCACGCACACAGGGTCTCAGCCCCAGCATTTT

J gene: TRBJ2-1
D gene: NA
V gene: TRBV10-3
clone size: NA
CDR3 protein: CAISVVMQGHNNEQFF
CDR3 DNA: TGTGCCATCAGTGTTGTGATGCAGGGGCACAACAATGAGCAGTTCTTC

J gene: TRBJ1-1
D gene: NA
V gene: TRBV29-1
clone size: NA
CDR3 protein: CSVSHPARAGNIEAFF
CDR3 DNA: TGCAGCGTTTCTCATCCGGCACGGGCGGGGAACATTGAAGCTTTCTTT

J gene: TRBJ2-3
D gene: TRBD2
V gene: TRBV2
clone size: few
CDR3 protein: CASSEQLAGADTQYF
CDR3 DNA: TGTGCCAGCAGTGAACAGCTAGCGGGAGCAGATACGCAGTATTTT

J gene: TRBJ2-7
D gene: NA
V gene: TRBV7-9
clone size: NA
CDR3 protein: CASSSIGARDTTYEQYF
CDR3 DNA: TGTGCCAGCAGCTCCATAGGGGCCCGGGACACTACCTACGAGCAGTACTTC

J gene: TRBJ2-1
D gene: TRBD2
V gene: TRBV7-2
clone size: NA
CDR3 protein: CASSSQGGLAGNEQFF
CDR3 DNA: TGTGCCAGCAGCTCCCAAGGAGGACTAGCGGGAAATGAGCAGTTCTTC

J gene: TRBJ1-2
D gene: NA
V gene: TRBV7-2
clone size: NA
CDR3 protein: CASSLGRGLYGYTF
CDR3 DNA: TGTGCCAGCAGCTTAGGTCGAGGGCTCTATGGCTACACCTTC

J gene: TRBJ1-4
D gene: TRBD1
V gene: TRBV27
clone size: NA
CDR3 protein: CASSQDRAGEKLFF
CDR3 DNA: TGTGCCAGCAGTCAGGACAGGGCTGGGGAAAAACTGTTTTTT

J gene: TRBJ1-2
D gene: NA
V gene: TRBV7-2
clone size: few
CDR3 protein: CASSLVPVGGYGYTF
CDR3 DNA: TGTGCCAGCAGCTTAGTTCCCGTGGGGGGCTATGGCTACACCTTC

J gene: TRBJ2-7
D gene: NA
V gene: TRBV5-6
clone size: NA
CDR3 protein: CASRVRAGMGLEQYF
CDR3 DNA: TGTGCCAGCAGAGTTCGGGCAGGGATGGGCCTCGAGCAGTACTTC

J gene: TRBJ1-4
D gene: NA
V gene: TRBV4-2
clone size: NA
CDR3 protein: CASSQDRKSKRVEKLFF
CDR3 DNA: TGTGCCAGCAGCCAAGATAGGAAATCCAAGCGCGTTGAAAAACTGTTTTTT

J gene: TRBJ1-5
D gene: NA
V gene: TRBV12-3/TRBV12-4
clone size: NA
CDR3 protein: CASSLRPNQPQHF
CDR3 DNA: TGTGCCAGCAGTTTACGCCCCAATCAGCCCCAGCATTTT

J gene: TRBJ2-7
D gene: NA
V gene: TRBV24-1
clone size: NA
CDR3 protein: CATGKRGYNEQYF
CDR3 DNA: TGTGCCACCGGAAAGAGGGGGTACAATGAGCAGTACTTC

J gene: TRBJ2-7
D gene: NA
V gene: TRBV25-1
clone size: NA
CDR3 protein: CASSADPDNYEQYF
CDR3 DNA: TGTGCCAGCAGTGCCGATCCGGACAACTACGAGCAGTACTTC

J gene: TRBJ2-5
D gene: NA
V gene: TRBV6-6
clone size: NA
CDR3 protein: CASSVTGTGETQYF
CDR3 DNA: TGTGCCAGCAGCGTAACAGGGACTGGCGAGACCCAGTACTTC

J gene: TRBJ2-1
D gene: NA
V gene: TRBV27
clone size: NA
CDR3 protein: CTSSSLGDLVVGEQFF
CDR3 DNA: TGTACCAGCAGTTCTCTAGGGGACCTAGTGGTTGGTGAGCAGTTCTTC

J gene: TRBJ2-5
D gene: TRBD2
V gene: TRBV2
clone size: NA
CDR3 protein: CASSEALAEVEYF
CDR3 DNA: TGTGCCAGCAGTGAAGCCCTAGCGGAGGTGGAGTACTTC

J gene: TRBJ1-2
D gene: TRBD1
V gene: TRBV5-1
clone size: NA
CDR3 protein: CASSEGAVAGYTF
CDR3 DNA: TGCGCCAGCAGCGAGGGGGCGGTGGCTGGCTACACCTTC

J gene: TRBJ2-7
D gene: TRBD2
V gene: TRBV5-6
clone size: NA
CDR3 protein: CASSFTSGTSDEQYF
CDR3 DNA: TGTGCCAGCAGCTTTACTTCCGGGACTAGCGACGAGCAGTACTTC

J gene: TRBJ1-2
D gene: TRBD1
V gene: TRBV30
clone size: NA
CDR3 protein: CAWGQGNYGYTF
CDR3 DNA: TGTGCCTGGGGACAGGGCAACTATGGCTACACCTTC

J gene: TRBJ2-2
D gene: NA
V gene: TRBV29-1
clone size: NA
CDR3 protein: CSVNTGELFF
CDR3 DNA: TGCAGCGTGAACACCGGGGAGCTGTTTTTT

J gene: TRBJ2-1
D gene: TRBD2
V gene: TRBV6-5
clone size: NA
CDR3 protein: CASGTGLTYNEQFF
CDR3 DNA: TGTGCCAGCGGTACGGGACTAACCTACAATGAGCAGTTCTTC

J gene: TRBJ1-2
D gene: NA
V gene: TRBV20-1
clone size: few
CDR3 protein: CSASNGEGGYTF
CDR3 DNA: TGCAGTGCTAGTAACGGGGAGGGTGGCTACACCTTC